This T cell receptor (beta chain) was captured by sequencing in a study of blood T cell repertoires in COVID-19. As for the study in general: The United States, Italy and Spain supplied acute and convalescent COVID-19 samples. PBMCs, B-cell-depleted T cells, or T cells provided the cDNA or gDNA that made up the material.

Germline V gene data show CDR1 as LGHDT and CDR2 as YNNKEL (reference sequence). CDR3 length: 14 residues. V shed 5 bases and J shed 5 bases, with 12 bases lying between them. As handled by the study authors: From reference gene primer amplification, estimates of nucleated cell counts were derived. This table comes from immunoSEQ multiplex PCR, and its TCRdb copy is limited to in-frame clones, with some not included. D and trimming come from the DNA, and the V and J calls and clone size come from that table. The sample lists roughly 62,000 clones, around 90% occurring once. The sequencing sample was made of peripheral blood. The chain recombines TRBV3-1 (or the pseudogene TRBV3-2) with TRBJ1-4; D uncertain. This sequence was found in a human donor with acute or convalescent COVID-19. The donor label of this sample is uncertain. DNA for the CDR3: TGTGCCAGCAGCTCATCGGGAGTGAATGAAAAACTGTTTTTT. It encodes CASSSSGVNEKLFF.